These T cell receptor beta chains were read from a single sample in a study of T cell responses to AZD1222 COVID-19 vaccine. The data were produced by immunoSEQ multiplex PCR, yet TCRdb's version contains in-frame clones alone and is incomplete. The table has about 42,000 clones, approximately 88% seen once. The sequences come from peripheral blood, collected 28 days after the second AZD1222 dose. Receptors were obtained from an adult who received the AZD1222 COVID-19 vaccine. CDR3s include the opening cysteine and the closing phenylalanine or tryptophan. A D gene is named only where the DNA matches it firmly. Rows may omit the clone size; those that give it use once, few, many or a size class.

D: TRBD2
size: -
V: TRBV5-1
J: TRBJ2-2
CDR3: CASSIRLAEHTGELFF
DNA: TGCGCCAGCAGCATCCGACTAGCGGAGCACACCGGGGAGCTGTTTTTT

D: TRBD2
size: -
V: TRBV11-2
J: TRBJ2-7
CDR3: CASSLLRTGGLAGSYEQYF
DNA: TGTGCCAGCAGCCTCCTCCGGACAGGGGGACTAGCGGGATCCTACGAGCAGTACTTC

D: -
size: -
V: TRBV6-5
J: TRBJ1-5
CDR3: CASKEVDSNQPQHF
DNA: TGTGCCAGCAAGGAAGTCGATAGCAATCAGCCCCAGCATTTT

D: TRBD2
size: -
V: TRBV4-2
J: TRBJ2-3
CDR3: CASSHGGGVTDTQYF
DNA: TGTGCCAGCAGCCATGGCGGGGGGGTGACAGATACGCAGTATTTT

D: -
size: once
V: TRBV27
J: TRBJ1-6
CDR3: CASNSASHLGLSPLHF
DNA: TGTGCCAGCAATTCGGCCTCTCATTTGGGGCTTTCACCCCTCCACTTT

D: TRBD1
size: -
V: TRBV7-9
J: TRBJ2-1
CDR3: CASSSPGQGMRNEQFF
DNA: TGTGCCAGCAGCTCACCGGGACAGGGGATGCGCAATGAGCAGTTCTTC

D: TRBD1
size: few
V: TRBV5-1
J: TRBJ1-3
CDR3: CASSQRQGGSGNTIYF
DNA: TGCGCCAGCAGCCAAAGACAGGGGGGTTCTGGAAACACCATATATTTT

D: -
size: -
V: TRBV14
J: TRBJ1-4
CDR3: CASSQDPSGKAEKLFF
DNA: TGTGCCAGCAGCCAAGACCCCTCAGGGAAGGCCGAAAAACTGTTTTTT

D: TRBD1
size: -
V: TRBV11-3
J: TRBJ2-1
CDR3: CASSSGQGKGNEQFF
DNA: TGTGCCAGCAGCTCCGGACAGGGGAAAGGCAATGAGCAGTTCTTC

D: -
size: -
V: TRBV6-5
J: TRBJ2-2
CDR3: CASRRVGELFF
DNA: TGTGCCAGCCGAAGGGTCGGGGAGCTGTTTTTT

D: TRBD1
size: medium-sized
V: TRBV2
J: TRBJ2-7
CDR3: CASTRWGTEATKQYF
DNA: TGTGCCAGCACCCGGTGGGGGACAGAAGCTACGAAGCAGTACTTC

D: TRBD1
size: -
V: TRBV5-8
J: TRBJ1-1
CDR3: CASSFGTANTEAFF
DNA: TGTGCCAGCAGCTTCGGGACAGCTAACACTGAAGCTTTCTTT

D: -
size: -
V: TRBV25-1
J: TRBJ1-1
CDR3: CASSGRATNTEAFF
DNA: TGTGCCAGCAGTGGCCGGGCTACTAACACTGAAGCTTTCTTT

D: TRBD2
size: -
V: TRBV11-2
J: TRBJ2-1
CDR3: CASSFQRENEQFF
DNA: TGTGCCAGCAGCTTTCAGCGGGAGAATGAGCAGTTCTTC

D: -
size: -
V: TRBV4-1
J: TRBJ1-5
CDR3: CASSQDPARDQPQHF
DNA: TGCGCCAGCAGCCAAGATCCAGCACGGGATCAGCCCCAGCATTTT

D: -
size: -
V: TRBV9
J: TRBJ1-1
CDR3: CASSVATNTEAFF
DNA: TGTGCCAGCAGCGTAGCTACAAACACTGAAGCTTTCTTT

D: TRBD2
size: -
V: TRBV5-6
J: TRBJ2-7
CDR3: CASSFWLAGVTSSYEQYF
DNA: TGTGCCAGCAGCTTCTGGCTAGCGGGGGTCACGAGCTCCTACGAGCAGTACTTC

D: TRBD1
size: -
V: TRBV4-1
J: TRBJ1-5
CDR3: CASSQLGQEGNQPQHF
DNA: TGCGCCAGCAGCCAACTCGGACAGGAGGGCAATCAGCCCCAGCATTTT

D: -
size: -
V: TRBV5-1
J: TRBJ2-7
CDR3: CASSSIPGPGSHEQYF
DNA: TGCGCCAGCAGCTCGATTCCGGGACCCGGGTCCCACGAGCAGTACTTC

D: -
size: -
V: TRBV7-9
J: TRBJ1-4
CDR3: CASSSGGGQPNEKLFF
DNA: TGTGCCAGCAGCTCAGGCGGCGGACAGCCTAATGAAAAACTGTTTTTT

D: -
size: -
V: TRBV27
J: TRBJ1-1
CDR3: CASSSRTGSYTEAFF
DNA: TGTGCCAGCAGTTCACGAACAGGGTCGTACACTGAAGCTTTCTTT

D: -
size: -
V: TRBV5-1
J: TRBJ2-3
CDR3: CASSLGSVASTDTQYF
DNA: TGCGCCAGCAGCTTGGGATCCGTAGCTAGCACAGATACGCAGTATTTT

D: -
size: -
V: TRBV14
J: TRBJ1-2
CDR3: CASSHLDPDRPYGYTF
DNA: TGTGCCAGCAGCCACCTCGATCCGGATCGCCCATATGGCTACACCTTC

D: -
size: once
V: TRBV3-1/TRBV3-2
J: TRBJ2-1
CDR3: CASSQVSPGARNEQFF
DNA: TGTGCCAGCAGCCAAGTTTCGCCTGGGGCACGGAATGAGCAGTTCTTC

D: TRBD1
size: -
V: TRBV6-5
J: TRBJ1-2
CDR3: CASSPGTGEGYTF
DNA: TGTGCCAGCAGTCCCGGGACAGGAGAAGGCTACACCTTC

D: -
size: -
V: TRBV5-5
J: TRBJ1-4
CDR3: CASSFGQRNEKLFF
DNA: TGTGCCAGCAGCTTCGGACAGCGGAATGAAAAACTGTTTTTT

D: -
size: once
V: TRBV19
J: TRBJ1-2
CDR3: CASSITQAVNGYTF
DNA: TGTGCCAGTAGTATAACGCAGGCAGTAAATGGCTACACCTTC

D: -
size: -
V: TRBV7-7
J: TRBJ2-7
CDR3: CASSYGPSYEQYF
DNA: TGTGCCAGCAGCTACGGTCCTTCCTACGAGCAGTACTTC